The 32 T cell receptor beta chains below come from one sample, sequenced in a study of T cells in Graves' hyperthyroidism and ophthalmopathy. Amplification of TCR beta CDR3 regions was performed using RNA transcripts as template. HTBI primers were employed in a first-round RT-PCR of the TCR CDR3. TCRdb used MiXCR to reprocess the multiplex PCR reads, holding one entry per CDR3 protein. Of some 530,000 distinct CDR3 sequences listed, roughly 23% were seen once; the top ten hold around 50%. The sample was blood. These TCRs come from an older woman with Graves' ophthalmopathy.

The chain recombines TRBV5-1 with TRBJ2-3; D gene unclear. The germline gives CDR1 SGHRS, CDR2 YFSETQ. Trimming took 1 base from V and 6 from J, leaving 9 bases between them. The CDR3 is 13 amino acids. This CDR3 reads CASSLQLSDTQYF. In nucleotides, the CDR3 is TGCGCCAGCAGCTTGCAGTTGTCCGATACGCAGTATTTT. Combining the CDR3 with reference TRBV5-1 and TRBJ2-3 gives the whole variable domain KAGVTQTPRYLIKTRGQQVTLSCSPISGHRSVSWYQQTPGQGLQFLFEYFSETQRNKGNFPGRFSGRQFSNSRSEMNVSTLELGDSALYLCASSLQLSDTQYFGPGTRLTVL.

This clonotype was found a few times. The chain has TRBV30 and TRBJ1-6; D is ambiguous. Germline assignment: CDR1 GTSNPN and CDR2 SVGIG (reference sequence). This CDR3 has 13 amino acids. V lost 6 bases to trimming and J lost 7 bases, with 13 bases between them. CDR3 amino acids: CACLRIGNSPLHF. The CDR3 DNA sequence: TGTGCCTGCCTCCGGATCGGGAATTCACCCCTCCACTTT.

The J gene is TRBJ2-1, the V gene TRBV10-3; TRBD2 agrees at 15 bases. Germline V gives CDR1 ENHRY, CDR2 SYGVKD. This CDR3 spans 16 amino acids. J lost 8 bases, V lost 3 bases, and 5 bases had no gene match. The CDR3 DNA follows: TGTGCCATCAGTGACCCGGGGACTAGCGGGAGGTATGAGCAGTTCTTC. Translating gives CAISDPGTSGRYEQFF.

The CDR3 DNA reads as TGTGCCAGCACTGACACCCTCGATCAGCCCCAGCATTTT. Translating gives CASTDTLDQPQHF. The rearrangement joins TRBV6-1 to TRBJ1-5; no clear D gene. V gave up 7 bases and J gave up 5 bases, with 12 bases separating them. This CDR3 region has 13 residues. The germline gives CDR1 MNHNS, CDR2 SASEGT.

This clonotype came up many times. In DNA form, the CDR3 reads TGTGCCAGCAGCTGGCGTGGAGAAGAGACCCAGTACTTC. It codes for CASSWRGEETQYF. The J gene is TRBJ2-5, the V gene TRBV5-6; D call uncertain. The germline V and J ends were trimmed by 3 bases and 3 bases, with 9 bases remaining between them. The CDR3 is 13 residues long. The germline V gene encodes CDR1 SGHDT and CDR2 YYEEEE. The full variable domain, its missing parts supplied by reference TRBV5-6 and TRBJ2-5, is DAGVTQSPTHLIKTRGQQVTLRCSPKSGHDTVSWYQQALGQGPQFIFQYYEEEERQRGNFPDRFSGHQFPNYSSELNVNALLLGDSALYLCASSWRGEETQYFGPGTRLLVL.

On this clonotype itself: Germline and junction disagree at one end, which may indicate a read error. CDR3 sequence reads: CASSQDVGGTKYNEQFF. The CDR3 DNA reads as TGCGCCAGCAGTCAAGACGTGGGAGGGACTAAGTACAATGAGCAGTTCTTC. The rearrangement links TRBV4-3 to TRBJ2-1; 7 nucleotides agree with TRBD2. The CDR3 is 17 residues long. The germline V gene has CDR1 LGHNA and CDR2 YSLEER.

This chain uses TRBV12-5 with TRBJ1-3, with TRBD1 identical over 8 bases. The CDR3 totals 16 residues. In germline, CDR1 is LGHNT, CDR2 FRNRAP. V shed 3 bases, J shed 1 base, and the junction held 5 bases outside the gene matches. For the CDR3, the DNA is TGTGCTAGTGGTTTCGGACAGGGCTTTTCTGGAAACACCATATATTTT. Protein: CASGFGQGFSGNTIYF.

Here the CDR3 DNA reads TGTGCCAGCAAAACTCATCCAGACTATGGCTACACCTTC. Translating it yields CASKTHPDYGYTF. The chain recombines TRBV19 with TRBJ1-2; no definite D call. In germline, CDR1 is LNHDA, CDR2 SQIVND (reference sequence). This CDR3 is built from 13 residues. V was cut by 9 bases and J by 3 bases, with 14 bases left in between.

The chain has TRBV20-1 and TRBJ1-1, with D possibly matching TRBD1 (6 bases). Germline values: CDR1 DFQATT, CDR2 SNEGSKA (reference sequence). The CDR3 length is 14 residues. Trimming removed 0 bases from V and 2 bases from J, with 10 bases in between. The CDR3 DNA is TGCAGTGCTAGAGACCGACAGGTAAACACTGAAGCTTTCTTT. Amino acid sequence: CSARDRQVNTEAFF.

In its sample, this clonotype was seen a few times. This chain connects TRBV5-1 to TRBJ1-1; no reliable D call. Looked up from germline, CDR1 is SGHRS and CDR2 is YFSETQ. Trimming shortened V by 4 bases and J by 2 bases, and 15 bases separated the two germline ends. The CDR3 is made up of 15 amino acids. This CDR3 is CASSEQLIGNTEAFF. Here the CDR3 DNA reads TGCGCCAGCAGCGAGCAACTGATTGGAAACACTGAAGCTTTCTTT.

There are a few counts of this clonotype. J is TRBJ2-3 and V is TRBV20-1; 9 bases fit TRBD2. With V trimmed by 6 bases and J by 2 bases, 9 bases remained unmatched. Germline CDR1 DFQATT, CDR2 SNEGSKA (reference sequence). This CDR3 spans 15 amino acids. The CDR3 coding sequence is TGCAGTGCCCGGAGGGGCGGGAGGGTCACAGATACGCAGTATTTT. Its translation: CSARRGGRVTDTQYF.

This rearrangement joins TRBV19 to TRBJ2-7; D remains unclear. Per germline, CDR1 LNHDA and CDR2 SQIVND (reference sequence). Trimming removed 4 bases from V and 6 bases from J, with 19 bases in between. This CDR3 region has 15 residues. The CDR3 protein is CASSTVGQKVGEQYF. In DNA, the CDR3 is TGTGCCAGTAGTACGGTCGGGCAGAAAGTTGGCGAGCAGTACTTC.

Note on this clonotype: Mismatch with germline at one junction end may stem from a read error. CDR3 coding DNA: TGCAGTGCTACAGAACCCCGGGGGGCCAAAAACACTCAGTACTTC. As protein: CSATEPRGAKNTQYF. The chain is built from TRBV20-1 and TRBJ2-4; the D gene is possibly TRBD2 (7 bases). Germline V gene sequence: CDR1 DFQATT, CDR2 SNEGSKA (reference sequence). The CDR3 consists of 15 residues.

The J gene is TRBJ2-3, the V gene TRBV10-3; tentatively, D is TRBD1 or TRBD2 (5 bases each). With 6 bases removed from V and 4 bases from J, the gap between germline ends came to 14 bases. In germline, CDR1 is ENHRY, CDR2 SYGVKD. CDR3 length: 14 residues. For the CDR3, the DNA is TGTGCCATCAGCCCGGGGCGGCATTCAGATACGCAGTATTTT. This codes for CAISPGRHSDTQYF.

This clonotype has more than one count but fewer than ten. The rearrangement links TRBV7-9 to TRBJ1-1; no reliable D call. CDR1 and CDR2 from the germline V gene are SEHNR and FQNEAQ (reference sequence). V shed 8 bases and J shed 5 bases, with 9 bases lying between them. The CDR3 runs 11 residues. The CDR3 reads CASPDLTEAFF. The DNA of the CDR3 is TGTGCCAGCCCAGACCTAACTGAAGCTTTCTTT.

This chain links TRBV2 with TRBJ2-2; 13 bases align to TRBD2. Germline V gene data show CDR1 as SNHLY and CDR2 as FYNNEI. J was trimmed by 6 bases and V by 6 bases; bases with no gene match: 4. This CDR3 region has 15 residues. The CDR3 DNA follows: TGTGCCAGCAGGCCCGGACTAGCGGGAGCCGGGGAGCTGTTTTTT. It specifies CASRPGLAGAGELFF.

This clonotype was picked up a small number of times. The chain carries TRBV24-1 and TRBJ2-5, with TRBD1 as a possible D gene (5 bases). V gave up 3 bases and J gave up 5 bases, with 18 bases separating them. The CDR3 consists of 16 residues. The V gene's germline CDR1 is KGHDR and CDR2 SFDVKD. CDR3 in amino acids: CATSDTDISGRETQYF. The DNA of the CDR3 is TGTGCCACCAGTGATACGGACATCTCAGGGCGTGAGACCCAGTACTTC.

To note about this clonotype: One end of the junction does not line up with germline, which may come from a read error. V gene TRBV12-3 or TRBV12-4 combines with J gene TRBJ1-5; D is ambiguous. The CDR3 consists of 14 residues. The CDR3 loop reads CASSQVTVNQPQHF. CDR3 coding DNA: TGCGCCAGCAGCCAAGTAACAGTGAATCAGCCCCAGCATTTT.

J is TRBJ2-7 and V is TRBV28, with D possibly matching TRBD2 (5 bases). There are 14 residues in the CDR3. Germline CDR1 MDHEN, CDR2 SYDVKM. V lost 5 bases to trimming and J lost 4 bases, with 15 bases between them. CDR3 protein: CASSPGSPPYEQYF. CDR3 DNA: TGTGCCAGCAGTCCTGGGAGTCCTCCTTACGAGCAGTACTTC.

The chain recombines TRBV7-9 with TRBJ1-2, with a weak D call TRBD1 (6 bases). CDR3 size: 13 residues. Trimming removed 5 bases from V and 8 bases from J, with 15 bases in between. Germline-derived CDR1 and CDR2 are SEHNR and FQNEAQ (reference sequence). CDR3 bases: TGTGCCAGCAGCCAACAGGGATTAGGGGGCTACACCTTC. It specifies CASSQQGLGGYTF.

In its sample, this clonotype was seen a few times. The chain is built from TRBV19 and TRBJ2-2, with TRBD1 as a possible D gene (5 bases). The CDR3 extends over 14 amino acids. Trimming took 10 bases from V and 6 from J, leaving 18 bases between them. Looked up from germline, CDR1 is LNHDA and CDR2 is SQIVND (reference sequence). The CDR3 region has the DNA TGTGCCACCCAAAAATGGGGCAATCCCGGGGAGCTGTTTTTT. Residues: CATQKWGNPGELFF.

This clonotype has at least ten counts. In DNA form, the CDR3 reads TGTGCCAGCAGCTTAACTAGCGGGAGACGTGATACGCAGTATTTT. The encoded protein is CASSLTSGRRDTQYF. The chain links TRBV11-2 to TRBJ2-3, with 11 bases identical to TRBD2. Losses at the gene ends were 2 bases for V and 6 bases for J; bases not matched to a gene: 4. The CDR3 consists of 15 residues. CDR1 and CDR2 from the germline V gene are SGHAT and FQNNGV.

This clonotype turned up a few times. The chain carries TRBV28 and TRBJ2-4; D is unclear. V was trimmed by 10 bases and J by 0 bases, leaving 10 bases between them. From germline, CDR1 is MDHEN and CDR2 SYDVKM. The CDR3 runs 13 residues. The DNA for the CDR3 is TGTGCCACCGTGGGTCTAGCCAAAAACATTCAGTACTTC. Translating it yields CATVGLAKNIQYF.

The J gene is TRBJ2-6, the V gene TRBV14, with no clear D. The germline V and J ends were trimmed by 6 bases and 3 bases, with 6 bases remaining between them. Germline CDR1 and CDR2: SGHDN and FVKESK. The CDR3 length is 13 residues. The CDR3, as DNA: TGTGCCAGCAGGCCCTATGGGGCCAACGTCCTGACTTTC. Translating it yields CASRPYGANVLTF.

This chain connects TRBV2 to TRBJ2-1; possibly TRBD2 for D (7 bases). Between the trimmed V and J ends, which lost 4 bases and 4 bases, there was a span of 14 bases. The germline CDR1 and CDR2 sequences are SNHLY and FYNNEI. This CDR3 spans 15 amino acids. The CDR3 reads CASSVRTAGYNEQFF. DNA for the CDR3: TGTGCCAGCAGTGTAAGGACAGCGGGATACAATGAGCAGTTCTTC.

This chain uses TRBV6-1 with TRBJ1-2, with 7 bases fitting TRBD1. Germline V gene lookup returns CDR1 MNHNS and CDR2 SASEGT. This CDR3 contains 14 residues. Trimming cost V 1 base and J 7 bases; bases outside gene matches: 6. The CDR3 sequence: CASSEDRGGGGYTF. The CDR3, as DNA: TGTGCCAGCAGTGAAGACAGGGGAGGGGGTGGCTACACCTTC.

This chain connects TRBV18 to TRBJ2-7; TRBD2 matches 10 bases. The CDR3 contains 15 residues. The V segment lost 0 bases and the J segment 5 bases; nucleotides outside the gene matches: 4. From germline, CDR1 is KGHSH and CDR2 LQKENI. CDR3 sequence reads: CASSPPSGRNNEQYF. Here the CDR3 DNA reads TGTGCCAGCTCACCACCTAGCGGGAGGAATAACGAGCAGTACTTC.

In its sample, this clonotype was seen a few times. V gene TRBV10-3 combines with J gene TRBJ1-2, with D uncertain. CDR3 length equals 12 residues. Germline values: CDR1 ENHRY, CDR2 SYGVKD. V lost 10 bases and J 5 bases, leaving 14 bases between the germline ends. CDR3 in DNA: TGTGCCACCGTCGGCTCAGGATATGGCTACACCTTC. Protein: CATVGSGYGYTF.

This chain uses TRBV30 with TRBJ2-7; D may be TRBD1 (5 bases). The CDR3 extends over 11 amino acids. Germline V gene sequence: CDR1 GTSNPN, CDR2 SVGIG (reference sequence). V shed 5 bases and J shed 5 bases, with 10 bases lying between them. DNA of the CDR3: TGTGCCTGGTCAGGGTTGAACGAGCAGTACTTC. This codes for CAWSGLNEQYF.

This chain links TRBV6-2 or TRBV6-3 with TRBJ1-6, with no clear D. The CDR3 spans 14 residues. Germline V lookup: CDR1 MNHEY, CDR2 SVGEGT. The germline V and J ends were trimmed by 6 bases and 7 bases, with 13 bases remaining between them. This CDR3 reads CASSPRGTNSPLHF. The CDR3 nucleotides are TGTGCCAGCAGCCCCCGGGGTACAAATTCACCCCTCCACTTT.

This clonotype was counted between two and nine times. The chain combines TRBV5-1 with TRBJ2-1; possible D gene TRBD1, 6 bases. CDR1 and CDR2 from the germline V gene are SGHRS and YFSETQ. V gave up 4 bases and J gave up 5 bases, with 16 bases separating them. The CDR3 is made up of 15 amino acids. Written as DNA, the CDR3 is TGCGCCAGCAGCGTACAACCCGACAGGAACAATGAGCAGTTCTTC. It specifies CASSVQPDRNNEQFF.

The chain has TRBV30 and TRBJ1-1; a weak D match, TRBD1 (5 bases). The germline V and J ends were trimmed by 1 base and 4 bases, with 13 bases remaining between them. Germline assignment: CDR1 GTSNPN and CDR2 SVGIG (reference sequence). This CDR3 spans 14 amino acids. The CDR3 is CAWSGTGGGTEAFF. CDR3 nucleotides: TGTGCCTGGAGTGGGACGGGGGGTGGCACTGAAGCTTTCTTT.